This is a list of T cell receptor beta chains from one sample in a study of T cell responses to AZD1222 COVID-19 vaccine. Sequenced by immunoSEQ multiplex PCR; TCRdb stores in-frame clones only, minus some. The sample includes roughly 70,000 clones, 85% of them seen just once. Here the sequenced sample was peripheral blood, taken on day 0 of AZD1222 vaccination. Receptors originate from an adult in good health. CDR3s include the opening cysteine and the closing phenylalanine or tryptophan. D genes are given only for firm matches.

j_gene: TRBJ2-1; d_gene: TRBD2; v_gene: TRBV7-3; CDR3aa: CASSLPGGAYNEQFF
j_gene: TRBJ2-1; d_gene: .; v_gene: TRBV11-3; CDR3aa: CASSSLAGGEQFF
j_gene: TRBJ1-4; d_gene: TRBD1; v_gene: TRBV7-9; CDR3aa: CASSSLTGLNEKLFF
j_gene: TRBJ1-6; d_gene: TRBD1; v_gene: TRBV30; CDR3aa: CAWRERLQGNSPLHF
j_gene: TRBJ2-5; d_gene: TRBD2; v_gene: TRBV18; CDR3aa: CASSPVAGETQYF
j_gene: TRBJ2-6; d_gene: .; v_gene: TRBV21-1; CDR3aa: CASTATPDFYTNVLTF
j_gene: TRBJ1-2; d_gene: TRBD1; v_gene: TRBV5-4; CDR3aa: CASSLDRGFGYGYTF
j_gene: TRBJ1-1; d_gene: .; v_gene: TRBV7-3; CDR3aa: CASSLTGNTEAFF
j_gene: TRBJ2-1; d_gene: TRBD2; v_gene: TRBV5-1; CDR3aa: CASTSSGLAGGPTYNEQFF
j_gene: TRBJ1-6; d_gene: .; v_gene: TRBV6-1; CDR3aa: CASSEEGPFLGSPLHF
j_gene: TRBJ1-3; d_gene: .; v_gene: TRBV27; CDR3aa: CASSLSVPWPSGNTIYF
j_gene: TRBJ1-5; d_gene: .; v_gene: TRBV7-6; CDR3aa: CASRLRDTHLNQPQHF
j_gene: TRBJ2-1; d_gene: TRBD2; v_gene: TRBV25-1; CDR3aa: CASSAGLDRFF
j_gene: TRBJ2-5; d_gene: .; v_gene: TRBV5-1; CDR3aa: CASSSVAQPGETQYF
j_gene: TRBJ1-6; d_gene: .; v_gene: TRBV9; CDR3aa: CASSASHSPLHF
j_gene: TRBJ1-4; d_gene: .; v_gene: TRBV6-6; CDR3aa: CASSGNEKLFF
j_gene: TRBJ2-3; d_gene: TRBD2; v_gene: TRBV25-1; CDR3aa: CASASRGSGGSDTQYF
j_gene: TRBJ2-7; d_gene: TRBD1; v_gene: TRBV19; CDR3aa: CASSIPDRVYEQYF
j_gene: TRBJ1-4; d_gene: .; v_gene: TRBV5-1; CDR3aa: CASSLAGTGNEKLFF
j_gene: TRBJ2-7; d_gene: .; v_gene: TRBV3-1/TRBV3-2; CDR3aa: CASSQVDYYEQYF
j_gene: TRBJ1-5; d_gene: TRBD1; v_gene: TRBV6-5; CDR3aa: CASSPLTGVQPQHF
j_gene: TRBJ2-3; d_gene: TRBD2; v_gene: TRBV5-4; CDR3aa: CASSLVAGATDTQYF
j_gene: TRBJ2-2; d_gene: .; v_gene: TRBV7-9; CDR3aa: CASSFVVGTGELFF
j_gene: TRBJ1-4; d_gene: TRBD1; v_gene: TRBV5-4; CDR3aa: CASSFPGQGSEKLFF
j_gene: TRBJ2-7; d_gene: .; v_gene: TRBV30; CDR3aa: CAWSLGDVSGYEQYF
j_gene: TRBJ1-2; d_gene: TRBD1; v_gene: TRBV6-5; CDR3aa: CASTSGQGGKGYTF
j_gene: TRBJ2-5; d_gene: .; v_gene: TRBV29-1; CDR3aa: CSVQTSQGETQYF
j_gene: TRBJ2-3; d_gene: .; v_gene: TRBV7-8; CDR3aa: CASSLESGVSTDTQYF
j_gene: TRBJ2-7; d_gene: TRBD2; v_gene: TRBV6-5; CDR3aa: CASSTSGSYHEQYF
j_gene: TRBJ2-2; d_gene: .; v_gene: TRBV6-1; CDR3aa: CASSEAGWRNTGELFF
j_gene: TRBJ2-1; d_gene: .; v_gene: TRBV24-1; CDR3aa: CATSDLFEQFF
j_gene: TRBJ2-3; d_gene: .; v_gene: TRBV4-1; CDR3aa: CASSPGSTDTQYF
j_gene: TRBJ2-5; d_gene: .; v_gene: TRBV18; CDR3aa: CASSPRRNQETQYF
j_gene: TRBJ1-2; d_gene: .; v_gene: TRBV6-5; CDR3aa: CASSFFRTDLDGYTF
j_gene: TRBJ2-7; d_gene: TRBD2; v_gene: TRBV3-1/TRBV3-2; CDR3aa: CASSQGTSGSWYF
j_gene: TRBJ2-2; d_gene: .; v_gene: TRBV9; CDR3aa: CASSRTASLGAGELFF
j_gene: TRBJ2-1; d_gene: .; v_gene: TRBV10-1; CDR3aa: CASSEIVTEQFF
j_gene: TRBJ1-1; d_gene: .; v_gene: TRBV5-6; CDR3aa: CASSLEAGRAFF
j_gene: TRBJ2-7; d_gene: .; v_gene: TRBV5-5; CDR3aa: CASSPAVPPQNPRQYF
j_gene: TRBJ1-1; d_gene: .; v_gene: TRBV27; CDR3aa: CASSQITGTGLEAFF
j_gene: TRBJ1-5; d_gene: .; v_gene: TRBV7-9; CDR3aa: CASSLGAGLDSNQPQHF
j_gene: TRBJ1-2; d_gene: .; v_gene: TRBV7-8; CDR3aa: CASSGTGPYGYTF
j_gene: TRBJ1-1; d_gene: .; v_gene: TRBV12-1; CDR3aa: CASSFGRGEAFF
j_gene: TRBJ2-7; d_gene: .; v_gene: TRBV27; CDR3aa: CASSPGSYEQYF
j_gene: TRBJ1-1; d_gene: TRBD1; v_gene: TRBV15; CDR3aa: CATSSKQGTVMNTEAFF